The 27 T cell receptor beta chains below all came from one sample that was sequenced in a study of CD8 T cells in Susac syndrome. Random hexamers were used to reverse transcribe about 0.45 to 1 ug of RNA. TCRdb used MiXCR to reprocess the immunoSEQ multiplex PCR reads, holding one entry per CDR3 protein. The repertoire holds roughly 86,000 distinct CDR3 sequences, with around 96% as singletons. The source material was CD8+ T cells from PBMCs. These receptors were collected from a human donor with Susac syndrome.

The V and J genes are TRBV29-1 and TRBJ2-2; TRBD1 matches 7 bases. Unmatched junction bases numbered 11, after V lost 4 bases and J lost 6 bases. This CDR3 has 15 amino acids. From germline, CDR1 is SQVTM and CDR2 ANQGSEA. The CDR3 protein is CSVGSTGDGAGELFF. The CDR3 coding sequence is TGCAGCGTTGGGTCCACAGGGGACGGCGCCGGGGAGCTGTTTTTT.

This chain joins TRBV11-2 and TRBJ2-1; 9 bases fit TRBD2. The V gene's germline CDR1 is SGHAT and CDR2 FQNNGV. There are 14 residues in the CDR3. J gave up 0 bases and V 10 bases, and 4 bases lay outside the gene matches. The CDR3 DNA sequence: TGTGCCACAGGGCGGGGGGGCTCCTACAATGAGCAGTTCTTC. It codes for CATGRGGSYNEQFF.

V gene TRBV3-1 combines with J gene TRBJ2-3; no definite D call. The CDR3 spans 14 residues. V gave up 0 bases and J gave up 2 bases, with 6 bases separating them. CDR1 is LGHDT, CDR2 YNNKEL, per germline (reference sequence). CDR3 in amino acids: CASSQDQTTDTQYF. CDR3 DNA: TGTGCCAGCAGCCAAGATCAGACCACAGATACGCAGTATTTT.

This chain connects TRBV25-1 to TRBJ2-7; no clear D. This CDR3 is 13 amino acids long. The germline V and J ends were trimmed by 4 bases and 5 bases, with 12 bases remaining between them. Germline V lookup: CDR1 MGHDK, CDR2 SYGVNS. DNA for the CDR3: TGTGCCAGCAGTGCCGCGGCGACGGACGAGCAGTACTTC. The encoded protein is CASSAAATDEQYF.

This clonotype was recorded a few times. The CDR3 loop is CSVEDSNGGGYSYEQYF. As DNA, the CDR3 is TGCAGCGTTGAAGATTCGAATGGGGGGGGCTACTCCTACGAGCAGTACTTC. This chain uses TRBV29-1 with TRBJ2-7, with a tentative D call TRBD2 (7 bases). The germline V gene has CDR1 SQVTM and CDR2 ANQGSEA. The CDR3 is made up of 17 amino acids. V was pared by 0 bases and J by 0 bases, with 18 bases between.

This clonotype was counted once. This rearrangement joins TRBV27 to TRBJ1-5; a weak D match, TRBD1 (6 bases). Trimming left V 5 bases short and J 6 bases short, with 14 bases between. Germline CDR1 and CDR2: MNHEY and SMNVEV (reference sequence). CDR3 size: 14 residues. This CDR3 reads CASSRMGASQPQHF. The CDR3 DNA follows: TGTGCCAGCAGTCGCATGGGGGCGAGTCAGCCCCAGCATTTT.

The rearrangement links TRBV10-3 to TRBJ2-3; D is perhaps TRBD1 (5 bases). Trimming took off 7 bases at V and 5 bases at J, with 13 bases between the two ends. The germline V gene has CDR1 ENHRY and CDR2 SYGVKD. The CDR3 covers 13 residues. The CDR3 protein is CAIKPGARDTQYF. CDR3 coding DNA: TGTGCCATCAAGCCTGGGGCCCGAGATACGCAGTATTTT.

The gene calls are TRBV15 and TRBJ1-2, with D unclear. Per germline, CDR1 LNHNV and CDR2 YYDKDF (reference sequence). The ends were cut back, 4 bases at V and 3 bases at J, with 9 bases in the middle. This CDR3 region has 13 residues. CDR3 region: CATSKPDDYGYTF. CDR3 DNA sequence: TGTGCCACCAGCAAACCGGACGACTATGGCTACACCTTC.

This clonotype was observed a single time. The chain employs TRBV7-9 and TRBJ2-7; D possibly uses TRBD1 or TRBD2 (5 bases each). V lost 3 bases and J lost 7, with 10 bases in between. This CDR3 is 12 amino acids long. CDR1 is SEHNR, CDR2 FQNEAQ, per germline (reference sequence). For the CDR3, the DNA is TGTGCCAGCAGCTTCGGGGCCTTGGAGCAGTACTTC. Translated: CASSFGALEQYF. Variable domain in full (rest from reference TRBV7-9 and TRBJ2-7): DTGVSQNPRHKITKRGQNVTFRCDPISEHNRLYWYRQTLGQGPEFLTYFQNEAQLEKSRLLSDRFSAERPKGSFSTLEIQRTEQGDSAMYLCASSFGALEQYFGPGTRLTVT.

The DNA of the CDR3 is TGTGCCAGCAGCTATCTATCCGGGGCCGATGGCTACACCTTC. It codes for CASSYLSGADGYTF. The chain uses TRBV7-2 and TRBJ1-2, with D possibly TRBD1 on 5 matching bases. V lost 4 bases and J lost 6, with 15 bases in between. This CDR3 region has 14 residues. The germline V gene encodes CDR1 SGHTA and CDR2 FQGNSA.

The chain combines TRBV20-1 with TRBJ2-5; 9 bases are shared with TRBD1. The CDR3 spans 15 residues. The V and J ends lost 3 bases and 1 base, in that order; junction bases with no gene match: 6. Germline CDR1 DFQATT, CDR2 SNEGSKA (reference sequence). The CDR3 sequence: CSASATGGLQETQYF. CDR3 nucleotides: TGCAGTGCTAGTGCTACAGGGGGCCTCCAAGAGACCCAGTACTTC.

The V gene is TRBV2, the J gene TRBJ2-7, with D uncertain. This CDR3 region has 11 residues. CDR1 SNHLY and CDR2 FYNNEI come from the germline V gene. Trimming stripped 0 bases from V and 4 bases from J, with 1 base between. CDR3 in amino acids: CASSEAYEQYF. CDR3 sequence (DNA): TGTGCCAGCAGTGAAGCGTACGAGCAGTACTTC.

The V call is TRBV20-1, the J call TRBJ2-7; weak D call: TRBD1 (6 bases). The ends were cut back, 3 bases at V and 3 bases at J, with 15 bases in the middle. This CDR3 has 14 amino acids. The germline V gene has CDR1 DFQATT and CDR2 SNEGSKA (reference sequence). CDR3 nucleotide sequence: TGCAGTGCTAGGGGTCCAGGGGAAAACTACGAGCAGTACTTC. Translation: CSARGPGENYEQYF.

This clonotype has a handful of counts. The V gene is TRBV14, the J gene TRBJ1-1, with D unresolved. V lost 0 bases, J lost 3 bases, and 5 bases lay in between. Germline CDR1 reads SGHDN; CDR2 reads FVKESK. The CDR3 extends over 13 amino acids. CDR3 region: CASSQDPYTEAFF. The CDR3 DNA is TGTGCCAGCAGCCAAGATCCCTACACTGAAGCTTTCTTT.

The rearrangement links TRBV9 to TRBJ1-1; TRBD1 is a possible D gene (5 bases). There are 15 residues in the CDR3. Deletions cut 0 bases from V and 4 bases from J, with 13 bases between. CDR1 SGDLS and CDR2 YYNGEE come from the germline V gene. The chain's CDR3 is CASSVATGTGTEAFF. The CDR3 DNA is TGTGCCAGCAGCGTAGCTACCGGGACGGGCACTGAAGCTTTCTTT. The full variable domain, in which reference TRBV9 and TRBJ1-1 provide the parts outside the CDR3, is DSGVTQTPKHLITATGQRVTLRCSPRSGDLSVYWYQQSLDQGLQFLIQYYNGEERAKGNILERFSAQQFPDLHSELNLSSLELGDSALYFCASSVATGTGTEAFFGQGTRLTVV.

This rearrangement joins TRBV12-3 or TRBV12-4 to TRBJ2-5; possible D gene TRBD2, 5 bases. The CDR3 is 12 residues long. V lost 7 bases and J lost 6, with 12 bases in between. The CDR3 DNA is TGTGCCAGCACCTTTAGCGAACAGACCCAGTACTTC. This codes for CASTFSEQTQYF.

The chain has TRBV30 and TRBJ2-7; D is unclear. This CDR3 spans 12 amino acids. Germline CDR1 and CDR2: GTSNPN and SVGIG (reference sequence). V shed 2 bases and J shed 0 bases, with 5 bases lying between them. The CDR3 reads CAWSRTSYEQYF. CDR3 DNA sequence: TGTGCCTGGAGTCGGACCTCCTACGAGCAGTACTTC.

V usage is TRBV9 and J usage is TRBJ2-5, with 9 bases identical to TRBD2. The CDR3 consists of 15 residues. Looked up from germline, CDR1 is SGDLS and CDR2 is YYNGEE. After removal of 3 bases from V and 5 bases from J, the junction contained 8 bases not matched to a gene. For the CDR3, the DNA is TGTGCCAGCAGCGGGAGCGGGGGGCCTCCGGAGACCCAGTACTTC. Translation: CASSGSGGPPETQYF. Looking up the rest from reference TRBV9 and TRBJ2-5 gives the full variable domain: DSGVTQTPKHLITATGQRVTLRCSPRSGDLSVYWYQQSLDQGLQFLIQYYNGEERAKGNILERFSAQQFPDLHSELNLSSLELGDSALYFCASSGSGGPPETQYFGPGTRLLVL.

V and J are TRBV28 and TRBJ2-7; perhaps TRBD1 as D (6 bases). V was cut by 3 bases and J by 3 bases, with 12 bases left in between. The CDR3 loop spans 14 amino acids. Germline CDR1 reads MDHEN; CDR2 reads SYDVKM. The CDR3, as DNA: TGTGCCAGCAGTTTTCAGGGCAGGGGCTACGAGCAGTACTTC. Protein sequence: CASSFQGRGYEQYF.

This clonotype has just one count. The genes are TRBV20-1 and TRBJ2-5; 7 bases agree with TRBD2. The CDR3 is 15 residues long. The germline CDR1 and CDR2 sequences are DFQATT and SNEGSKA (reference sequence). The V segment lost 5 bases and the J segment 2 bases; nucleotides outside the gene matches: 11. The CDR3 sequence: CSAPAAAGLQETQYF. The CDR3 bases are TGCAGTGCTCCCGCGGCCGCGGGACTACAAGAGACCCAGTACTTC.

The chain joins TRBV6-5 to TRBJ2-2, with TRBD1 matching 7 bases. Trimming cost V 3 bases and J 6 bases; bases outside gene matches: 4. The germline V gene encodes CDR1 MNHEY and CDR2 SVGAGI. The CDR3 runs to 14 residues. The CDR3 nucleotides are TGTGCCAGCAGTTATTCAGGGGGTCCCGGGGAGCTGTTTTTT. It translates to CASSYSGGPGELFF.

The V and J genes are TRBV11-2 and TRBJ1-2; a possible D gene is TRBD1 (6 bases). This CDR3 is built from 15 residues. Trimming left V 2 bases short and J 2 bases short, with 12 bases between. Germline V CDR1 and CDR2: SGHAT, FQNNGV. This CDR3 is CASSLLTGWNYGYTF. DNA of the CDR3: TGTGCCAGCAGCTTACTAACAGGGTGGAACTATGGCTACACCTTC.

A single count supports this clonotype. This CDR3 is CASSRQGSSYGYTF. The CDR3 nucleotides read TGTGCCAGCAGCCGTCAGGGGTCGAGCTATGGCTACACCTTC. The genes are TRBV3-1 and TRBJ1-2, with a weak D call TRBD1 (6 bases). CDR1 is LGHDT and CDR2 is YNNKEL in the germline V gene (reference sequence). This CDR3 comprises 14 residues. V gave up 4 bases and J gave up 4 bases, with 13 bases separating them. Combining the CDR3 with reference TRBV3-1 and TRBJ1-2 gives the whole variable domain DTAVSQTPKYLVTQMGNDKSIKCEQNLGHDTMYWYKQDSKKFLKIMFSYNNKELIINETVPNRFSPKSPDKAHLNLHINSLELGDSAVYFCASSRQGSSYGYTFGSGTRLTVV.

The table lists this clonotype with a count of one. CDR3 residues: CASSPPGAGDTQYF. The DNA of the CDR3 is TGTGCCAGCAGTCCCCCGGGGGCGGGAGATACGCAGTATTTT. The rearrangement joins TRBV27 to TRBJ2-3; either TRBD1 or TRBD2 may supply D (6 bases each). Trimming pared 5 bases from V and 5 bases from J, leaving 14 bases between. This CDR3 is 14 amino acids long. The V gene's germline CDR1 is MNHEY and CDR2 SMNVEV (reference sequence).

The chain employs TRBV30 and TRBJ2-1; D remains unclear. The CDR3 runs 14 residues. Deletions cut 2 bases from V and 5 bases from J, with 13 bases between. Germline CDR1 reads GTSNPN; CDR2 reads SVGIG (reference sequence). CDR3 amino acids: CAWSLWGVDNEQFF. The DNA of the CDR3 is TGTGCCTGGAGTTTGTGGGGTGTGGACAATGAGCAGTTCTTC.

This sequence joins TRBV20-1 and TRBJ2-7; TRBD1 might be the D (6 bases). V gave up 6 bases and J gave up 6 bases, with 12 bases separating them. The CDR3 is 11 residues long. Per germline, CDR1 DFQATT and CDR2 SNEGSKA (reference sequence). The DNA for the CDR3 is TGCAGTGCCAAGGACAGCGGCGAGCAGTACTTC. Amino acid sequence: CSAKDSGEQYF.

This sequence joins TRBV27 and TRBJ1-2; the match to TRBD1 covers 7 bases. CDR1 is MNHEY, CDR2 SMNVEV, per germline (reference sequence). Losses at the gene ends were 5 bases for V and 2 bases for J; bases not matched to a gene: 8. The CDR3 length is 15 residues. CDR3 in DNA: TGTGCCAGCAGTGTGACACCGGGACAGAACTATGGCTACACCTTC. Its protein is CASSVTPGQNYGYTF.